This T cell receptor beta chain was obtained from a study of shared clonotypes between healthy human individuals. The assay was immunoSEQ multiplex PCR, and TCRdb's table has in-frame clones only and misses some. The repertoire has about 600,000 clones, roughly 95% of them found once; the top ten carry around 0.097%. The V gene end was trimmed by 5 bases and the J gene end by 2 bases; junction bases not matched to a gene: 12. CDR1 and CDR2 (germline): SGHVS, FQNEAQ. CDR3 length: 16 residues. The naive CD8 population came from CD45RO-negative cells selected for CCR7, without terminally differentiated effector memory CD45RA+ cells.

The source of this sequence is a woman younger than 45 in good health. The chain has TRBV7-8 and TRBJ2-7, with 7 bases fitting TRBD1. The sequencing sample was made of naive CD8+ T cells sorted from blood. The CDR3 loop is CASSPPGRGLPYEQYF. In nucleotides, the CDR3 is TGTGCCAGCAGCCCTCCAGGTAGGGGGCTTCCCTACGAGCAGTACTTC. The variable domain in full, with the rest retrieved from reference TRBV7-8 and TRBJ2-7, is GAGVSQSPRYKVAKRGQDVALRCDPISGHVSLFWYQQALGQGPEFLTYFQNEAQLDKSGLPSDRFFAERPEGSVSTLKIQRTQQEDSAVYLCASSPPGRGLPYEQYFGPGTRLTVT.